This passage covers 14 T cell receptor beta chains from one sample sequenced in a study of beta chain features in type 1 diabetes. Study results and limitations: There was a moderate but significant shortening of TCRB CDR3s in all four CD4+ subsets of Type 1 diabetes patients.

All of the isolated RNA was reverse transcribed, so expressed TCRB transcripts were sequenced. Here immunoSEQ multiplex PCR was the method, and the copy in TCRdb shows in-frame clones only, minus some. The sample contains 200,000 to 300,000 clones, about 11% of which appear only once. No antigen is known for these receptors. The source material was naive CD4+ T cells from blood. These receptors originate from a man aged 25-40 years with type 1 diabetes.

The rearrangement joins TRBV15 to TRBJ2-4; 11 bases map to TRBD2. Trimming cost V 1 base and J 9 bases; bases outside gene matches: 8. Germline assignment: CDR1 LNHNV and CDR2 YYDKDF (reference sequence). The CDR3 loop spans 16 amino acids. CDR3 protein: CATSRGLAGGRSIQYF. The DNA for the CDR3 is TGTGCCACCAGCAGAGGGCTAGCGGGGGGACGGAGCATTCAGTACTTC.

The rearrangement uses TRBV4-1 and TRBJ2-5, with a weak D call TRBD2 (7 bases). CDR1 is MGHRA, CDR2 YSYEKL, per germline. The CDR3 length is 16 residues. Trimming cost V 1 base and J 1 base, with 13 bases left between them. As DNA, the CDR3 is TGCGCCAGCAGCCAAGGGGACCGGGGGGCCCAAGAGACCCAGTACTTC. Translation gives CASSQGDRGAQETQYF.

This clone was counted between two and nine times. The CDR3 here is CASSFQGRFTGELFF. The CDR3 coding sequence is TGTGCCAGCAGCTTTCAGGGAAGGTTCACCGGGGAGCTGTTTTTT. The gene calls are TRBV5-4 and TRBJ2-2; D may be TRBD1 (5 bases). Trimming left V 2 bases short and J 4 bases short, with 12 bases between. The CDR3 extends over 15 amino acids. Germline V lookup: CDR1 SGHNT, CDR2 YYREEE (reference sequence). Supplemented by reference TRBV5-4 and TRBJ2-2, the full variable domain reads ETGVTQSPTHLIKTRGQQVTLRCSSQSGHNTVSWYQQALGQGPQFIFQYYREEENGRGNFPPRFSGLQFPNYSSELNVNALELDDSALYLCASSFQGRFTGELFFGEGSRLTVL.

This clone turned up a few times. The chain is built from TRBV11-2 and TRBJ2-1; a possible D gene is TRBD2 (5 bases). CDR3 size: 11 residues. Between the trimmed V and J ends, which lost 5 bases and 8 bases, there was a span of 7 bases. Germline loops: CDR1 SGHAT, CDR2 FQNNGV. The CDR3 here is CASSRGHEQFF. CDR3 DNA sequence: TGTGCCAGCAGCCGAGGGCATGAGCAGTTCTTC.

CDR3 amino acids: CASSYSGTGQPQHF. CDR3 DNA: TGTGCCAGCAGTTACTCTGGGACAGGACAGCCCCAGCATTTT. The chain combines TRBV6-6 with TRBJ1-5; 8 nucleotides align to TRBD1. The CDR3 length is 14 residues. The V segment lost 0 bases and the J segment 7 bases; nucleotides outside the gene matches: 2. Germline CDR1 reads MNHNY; CDR2 reads SVGAGI (reference sequence).

This clone has more than one count but fewer than ten. The rearrangement joins TRBV28 to TRBJ2-2; 12 bases fit TRBD2. V was clipped by 3 bases and J by 6 bases; unmatched bases: 2. The CDR3 covers 15 residues. The germline V gene has CDR1 MDHEN and CDR2 SYDVKM. The CDR3 DNA is TGTGCCAGCAGTTTGGGACTAGCGGGTCCCGGGGAGCTGTTTTTT. The encoded protein is CASSLGLAGPGELFF.

This clone has more than one count but fewer than ten. The chain recombines TRBV2 with TRBJ2-5, with 9 bases lining up with TRBD1. After removal of 4 bases from V and 4 bases from J, the junction contained 1 base not matched to a gene. Germline assignment: CDR1 SNHLY and CDR2 FYNNEI. The CDR3 length is 13 residues. CDR3 region: CASSVDRGETQYF. The DNA for the CDR3 is TGTGCCAGCAGTGTGGACAGGGGAGAGACCCAGTACTTC.

This chain uses TRBV7-9 with TRBJ1-1; 7 bases are shared with TRBD1. Unmatched junction bases numbered 0, after V lost 0 bases and J lost 8 bases. The CDR3 has 12 residues. CDR1 and CDR2 from the germline V gene are SEHNR and FQNEAQ (reference sequence). Here the CDR3 reads CASSLADREAFF. In nucleotides, the CDR3 is TGTGCCAGCAGCTTAGCGGACAGGGAAGCTTTCTTT.

This clone was seen a few times. The chain uses TRBV30 and TRBJ2-3; 8 positions agree with TRBD1. V lost 2 bases to trimming and J lost 4 bases; unmatched junction nucleotides: 5. The CDR3 has 14 residues. Germline V gene data show CDR1 as GTSNPN and CDR2 as SVGIG (reference sequence). The CDR3 reads CAWSYGQGPDTQYF. The DNA of the CDR3 is TGTGCCTGGAGTTACGGACAGGGCCCAGATACGCAGTATTTT.

This clone was seen a few times. This sample includes further DNA sequences coding for the same CDR3. V usage is TRBV18 and J usage is TRBJ2-7; TRBD1 aligns across 7 bases. The germline V gene has CDR1 KGHSH and CDR2 LQKENI. This CDR3 is 15 amino acids long. V lost 3 bases, J lost 2 bases, and 7 bases stayed unmatched. The CDR3 loop reads CASSPADRGPYEQYF. CDR3 DNA: TGTGCCAGCTCACCCGCCGATAGGGGGCCCTACGAGCAGTACTTC.

This clone was picked up a small number of times. The gene calls are TRBV29-1 and TRBJ2-1, with 7 nucleotides matching TRBD1. Germline V lookup: CDR1 SQVTM, CDR2 ANQGSEA. V shed 6 bases, J shed 3 bases, and the junction held 11 bases outside the gene matches. The CDR3 is 15 residues long. The CDR3 loop is CSVALGQRNYNEQFF. CDR3 DNA sequence: TGCAGCGTCGCACTGGGACAGAGAAACTACAATGAGCAGTTCTTC.

A few counts support this clone. The genes are TRBV5-4 and TRBJ1-1, with a possible D match to TRBD1 (6 bases). The V and J ends lost 0 bases and 4 bases respectively, with 10 bases between them. Germline V gives CDR1 SGHNT, CDR2 YYREEE (reference sequence). The CDR3 runs 14 residues. In DNA form, the CDR3 reads TGTGCCAGCAGCTTGGGTCAGGGGCGCACTGAAGCTTTCTTT. Residues: CASSLGQGRTEAFF.

Worth noting for this clone: Within the sample, other DNA sequences also encode this same CDR3. This rearrangement joins TRBV5-1 to TRBJ2-6, with D possibly being TRBD2 (5 bases). This CDR3 has 15 residues. The V and J ends lost 5 bases and 0 bases respectively, with 9 bases between them. The germline V gene has CDR1 SGHRS and CDR2 YFSETQ. For the CDR3, the DNA is TGCGCCAGCAGAGAGGGCAGCTCTGGGGCCAACGTCCTGACTTTC. Its translation: CASREGSSGANVLTF.

This chain links TRBV7-9 with TRBJ2-3; D perhaps matches TRBD2 (5 bases). This CDR3 spans 13 amino acids. Germline CDR1 reads SEHNR; CDR2 reads FQNEAQ (reference sequence). V lost 4 bases and J 6 bases, leaving 11 bases between the germline ends. CDR3 in DNA: TGTGCCAGCAGCTCCTCGGGAACCGATACGCAGTATTTT. Residues: CASSSSGTDTQYF.